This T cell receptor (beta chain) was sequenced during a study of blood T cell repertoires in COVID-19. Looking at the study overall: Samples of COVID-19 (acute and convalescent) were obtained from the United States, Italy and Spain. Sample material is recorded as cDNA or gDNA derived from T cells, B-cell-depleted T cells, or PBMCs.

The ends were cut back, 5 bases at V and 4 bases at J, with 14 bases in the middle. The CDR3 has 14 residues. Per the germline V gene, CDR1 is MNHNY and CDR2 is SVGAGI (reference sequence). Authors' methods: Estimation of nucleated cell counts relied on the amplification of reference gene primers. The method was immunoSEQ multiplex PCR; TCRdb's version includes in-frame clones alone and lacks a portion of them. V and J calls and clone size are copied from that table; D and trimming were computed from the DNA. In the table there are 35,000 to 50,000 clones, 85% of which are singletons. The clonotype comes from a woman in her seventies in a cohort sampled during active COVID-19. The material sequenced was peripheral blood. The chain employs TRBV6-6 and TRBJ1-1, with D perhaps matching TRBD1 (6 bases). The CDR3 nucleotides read TGTGCCAGCAGTGCGTACAGGGTCCGCACTGAAGCTTTCTTT. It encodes CASSAYRVRTEAFF.